The T cell receptor beta chain described here comes from a study of monozygotic twins with inflammatory bowel disease. Per donor, about 2.4 ml of blood was collected and frozen. The V gene's germline CDR1 is MGHRA and CDR2 YSYEKL. The CDR3 loop spans 16 amino acids. Both TCRalpha and TCRbeta cDNA were subjected to two nested PCRs lasting about 17 and 10 cycles. TCRdb reprocessed the 5' RACE reads, keeping one entry per CDR3 protein, no DNA. The sample table includes about 210,000 distinct CDR3 sequences. In the case of this clonotype: Its antigen is currently unknown.

Points from the study as a whole: Varying immunosuppressive regimens may have increased patient repertoire variability.

The rearrangement uses TRBV4-1 and TRBJ2-7; the TCRdb D gene call, TRBD1, has no DNA to confirm it. The specimen sequenced was blood. The TCR was taken from a human donor with ulcerative colitis or Crohn's disease, or a healthy co-twin of an affected twin (not recorded which). CDR3 loop: CASSKESRGAVYEQYF.